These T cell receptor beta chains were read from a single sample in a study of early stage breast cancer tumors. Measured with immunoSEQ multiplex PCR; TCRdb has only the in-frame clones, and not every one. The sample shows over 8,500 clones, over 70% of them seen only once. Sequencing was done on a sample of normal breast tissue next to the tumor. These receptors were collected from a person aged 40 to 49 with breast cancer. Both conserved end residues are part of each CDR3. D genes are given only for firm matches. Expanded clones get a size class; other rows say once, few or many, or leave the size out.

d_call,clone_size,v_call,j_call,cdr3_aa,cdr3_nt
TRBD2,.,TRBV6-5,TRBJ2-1,CASSLTSGREQFF,TGTGCCAGCAGTTTGACTAGCGGGAGGGAGCAGTTCTTC
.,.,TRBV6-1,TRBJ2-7,CASSELGGWTGVGEQYF,TGTGCCAGCAGTGAACTCGGCGGGTGGACGGGAGTGGGCGAGCAGTACTTC
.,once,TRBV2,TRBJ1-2,CASSRGGYGYTF,TGTGCCAGCAGTAGGGGGGGCTATGGCTACACCTTC
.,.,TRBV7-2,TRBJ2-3,CASSLEQAGDTQYF,TGTGCCAGCAGCTTAGAACAGGCTGGGGATACGCAGTATTTT
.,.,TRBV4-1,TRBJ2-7,CASSQEGGAGTEPYEQYF,TGCGCCAGCAGCCAAGAAGGGGGGGCCGGGACAGAACCCTACGAGCAGTACTTC
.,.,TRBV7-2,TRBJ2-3,CASSLRTPASRRTDTQYF,TGTGCCAGCAGCTTAAGGACCCCGGCTAGCAGACGCACAGATACGCAGTATTTT
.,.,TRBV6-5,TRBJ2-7,CASRRQDNSYEQYF,TGTGCCAGCAGAAGACAGGACAACTCCTACGAGCAGTACTTC
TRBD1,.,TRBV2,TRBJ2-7,CARTGTGGSYEQYF,TGTGCCAGGACCGGGACAGGGGGGTCCTACGAGCAGTACTTC
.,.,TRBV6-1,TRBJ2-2,CASSRQGGGAGELFF,TGTGCCAGCAGTCGACAGGGAGGAGGCGCCGGGGAGCTGTTTTTT
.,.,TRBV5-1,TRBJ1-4,CASSLGGTAKNEKLFF,TGCGCCAGCAGCTTGGGTGGGACCGCGAAGAATGAAAAACTGTTTTTT
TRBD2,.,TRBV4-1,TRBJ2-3,CASSQVASGRNTDTQYF,TGCGCCAGCAGCCAAGTGGCTAGCGGGAGGAACACAGATACGCAGTATTTT
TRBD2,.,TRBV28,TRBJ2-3,CASRAGTSGGDTQYF,TGTGCCAGCAGGGCCGGGACTAGCGGGGGGGATACGCAGTATTTT
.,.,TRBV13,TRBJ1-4,CASSPDNEKLFF,TGTGCCAGCAGCCCTGACAATGAAAAACTGTTTTTT
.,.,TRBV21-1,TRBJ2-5,CASSKAVGQGLGETQYF,TGTGCCAGCAGCAAAGCGGTCGGACAGGGATTAGGGGAGACCCAGTACTTC
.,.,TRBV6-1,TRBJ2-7,CASSEGGGPYEQYF,TGTGCCAGCAGTGAAGGAGGGGGACCCTACGAGCAGTACTTC
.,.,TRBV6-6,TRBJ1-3,CASRDVGLGNTIYF,TGTGCCAGCAGAGACGTGGGTCTTGGAAACACCATATATTTT
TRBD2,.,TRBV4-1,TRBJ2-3,CASSQDRSGRTTDTQYF,TGCGCCAGCAGCCAAGATAGGAGCGGGAGGACAACAGATACGCAGTATTTT
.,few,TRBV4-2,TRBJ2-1,CASSQDWLGAGNEQFF,TGTGCCAGCAGCCAAGATTGGTTGGGAGCGGGCAATGAGCAGTTCTTC
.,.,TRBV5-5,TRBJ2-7,CASSLGASPLPYEQYF,TGTGCCAGCAGCTTGGGAGCTAGCCCCCTTCCGTACGAGCAGTACTTC
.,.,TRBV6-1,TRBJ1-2,CASSDPLDGYTF,TGTGCCAGCAGTGACCCTCTTGATGGCTACACCTTC
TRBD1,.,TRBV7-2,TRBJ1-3,CASSFGQGSGNTIYF,TGTGCCAGCAGCTTCGGACAGGGGTCTGGAAACACCATATATTTT
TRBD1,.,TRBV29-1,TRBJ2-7,CSGRTGGGEQYF,TGCAGCGGCAGGACAGGGGGCGGCGAGCAGTACTTC
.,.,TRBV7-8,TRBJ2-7,CASSLEGPYEQYF,TGTGCCAGCAGCTTAGAGGGCCCCTACGAGCAGTACTTC
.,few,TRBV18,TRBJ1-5,CASSLSGSNQPQHF,TGTGCCAGCTCCCTTAGCGGGAGCAATCAGCCCCAGCATTTT
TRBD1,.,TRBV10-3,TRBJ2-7,CAISGDRVHYSYEQYF,TGTGCCATCAGTGGGGACAGGGTGCACTATTCCTACGAGCAGTACTTC
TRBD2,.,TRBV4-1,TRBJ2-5,CASSTGLAGEETQYF,TGCGCCAGCAGCACCGGTCTAGCGGGAGAAGAGACCCAGTACTTC
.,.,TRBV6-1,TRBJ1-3,CASRPAGNTIYF,TGTGCCAGTCGGCCCGCCGGAAACACCATATATTTT
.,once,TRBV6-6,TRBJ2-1,CASSLSTLNEQFF,TGTGCCAGCAGTCTCAGTACGCTCAATGAGCAGTTCTTC
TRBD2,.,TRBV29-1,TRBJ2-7,CSVAGLAYEQYF,TGCAGCGTGGCGGGACTAGCCTACGAGCAGTACTTC
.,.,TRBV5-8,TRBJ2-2,CASSSGYTGELFF,TGTGCCAGCAGCTCTGGATACACCGGGGAGCTGTTTTTT
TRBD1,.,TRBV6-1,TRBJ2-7,CASSEPGQGYYEQYF,TGTGCCAGCAGTGAACCGGGACAGGGCTATTACGAGCAGTACTTC
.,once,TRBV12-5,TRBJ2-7,CASGLCAQPNRDFHYEQYF,TGTGCTAGTGGTTTGTGCGCCCAGCCGAACCGGGATTTTCACTACGAGCAGTACTTC
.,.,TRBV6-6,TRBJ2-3,CATTKLDTQYF,TGTGCCACCACTAAGTTAGATACGCAGTATTTT
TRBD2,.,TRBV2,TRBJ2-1,CASKGLGPYNEQFF,TGTGCCAGCAAGGGACTAGGTCCCTACAATGAGCAGTTCTTC
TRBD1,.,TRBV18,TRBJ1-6,CASSPGIQGANSPLHF,TGTGCCAGCTCACCAGGTATACAGGGGGCGAATTCACCCCTCCACTTT
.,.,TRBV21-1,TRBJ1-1,CASSKWRTLRRAFF,TGTGCCAGCAGCAAGTGGAGGACCCTAAGGCGAGCTTTCTTT
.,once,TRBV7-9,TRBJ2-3,CASSYTDTQYF,TGTGCCAGCAGCTACACAGATACGCAGTATTTT
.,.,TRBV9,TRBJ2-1,CASSVGVGDNEQFF,TGTGCCAGCAGCGTAGGGGTGGGGGACAATGAGCAGTTCTTC
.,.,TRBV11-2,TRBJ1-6,CASRDSLGSYNSPLHF,TGTGCCAGCAGGGACAGTCTAGGCTCCTATAATTCACCCCTCCACTTT
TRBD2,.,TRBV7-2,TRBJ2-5,CASSLLGGSNQETQYF,TGTGCCAGCAGCTTACTTGGCGGGAGTAACCAAGAGACCCAGTACTTC
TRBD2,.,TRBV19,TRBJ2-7,CASSPSGRGSYEQYF,TGTGCCAGTAGTCCTAGCGGGAGAGGCTCCTACGAGCAGTACTTC
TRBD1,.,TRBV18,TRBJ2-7,CASSPPTTKDRGLYEQYF,TGTGCCAGCTCACCACCAACCACGAAAGACAGGGGGCTCTACGAGCAGTACTTC